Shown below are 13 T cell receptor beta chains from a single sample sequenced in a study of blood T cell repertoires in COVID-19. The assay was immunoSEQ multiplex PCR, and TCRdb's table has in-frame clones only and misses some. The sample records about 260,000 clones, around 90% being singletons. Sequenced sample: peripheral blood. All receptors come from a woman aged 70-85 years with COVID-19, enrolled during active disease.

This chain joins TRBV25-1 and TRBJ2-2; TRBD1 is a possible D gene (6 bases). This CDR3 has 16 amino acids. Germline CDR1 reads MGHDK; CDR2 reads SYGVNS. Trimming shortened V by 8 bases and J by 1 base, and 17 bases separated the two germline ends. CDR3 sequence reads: CASLRYQTGNTGELFF. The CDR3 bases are TGTGCCAGCCTCAGATACCAGACAGGGAACACCGGGGAGCTGTTTTTT.

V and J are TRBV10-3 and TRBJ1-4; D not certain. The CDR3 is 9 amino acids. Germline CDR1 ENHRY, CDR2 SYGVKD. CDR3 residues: CARGEKLFF. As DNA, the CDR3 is TGTGCTCGCGGTGAAAAACTGTTTTTT.

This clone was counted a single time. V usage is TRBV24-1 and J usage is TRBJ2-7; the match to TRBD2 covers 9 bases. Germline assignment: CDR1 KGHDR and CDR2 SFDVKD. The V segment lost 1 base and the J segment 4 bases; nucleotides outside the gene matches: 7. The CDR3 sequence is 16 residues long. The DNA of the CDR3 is TGTGCCACCAGTGATTTAAGCCCTAGCGGGAATTACGAGCAGTACTTC. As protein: CATSDLSPSGNYEQYF.

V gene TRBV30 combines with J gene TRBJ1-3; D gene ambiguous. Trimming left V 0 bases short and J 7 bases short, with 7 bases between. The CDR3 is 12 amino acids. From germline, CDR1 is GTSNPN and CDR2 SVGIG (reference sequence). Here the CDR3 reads CAWSVSGNTIYF. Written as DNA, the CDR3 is TGTGCCTGGAGTGTTTCGGGGAACACCATATATTTT.

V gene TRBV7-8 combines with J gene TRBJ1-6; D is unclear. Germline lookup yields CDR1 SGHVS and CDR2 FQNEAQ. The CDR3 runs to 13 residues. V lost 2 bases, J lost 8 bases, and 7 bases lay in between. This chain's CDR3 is CASSLNTHSPLHF. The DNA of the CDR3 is TGTGCCAGCAGCTTAAATACTCATTCACCCCTCCACTTT.

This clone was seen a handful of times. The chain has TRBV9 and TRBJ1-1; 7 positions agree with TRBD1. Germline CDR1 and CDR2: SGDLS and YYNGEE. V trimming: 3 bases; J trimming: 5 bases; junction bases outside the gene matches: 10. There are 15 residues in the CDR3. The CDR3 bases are TGTGCCAGCAGCGGGGGGACAGTTGTTAGGACTGAAGCTTTCTTT. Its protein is CASSGGTVVRTEAFF.

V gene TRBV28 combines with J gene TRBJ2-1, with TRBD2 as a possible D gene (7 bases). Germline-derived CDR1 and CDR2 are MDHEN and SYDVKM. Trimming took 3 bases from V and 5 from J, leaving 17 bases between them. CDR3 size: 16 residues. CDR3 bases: TGTGCCAGCAGTTTTTTCCGGGGGGCGGGAGACAATGAGCAGTTCTTC. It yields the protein CASSFFRGAGDNEQFF.

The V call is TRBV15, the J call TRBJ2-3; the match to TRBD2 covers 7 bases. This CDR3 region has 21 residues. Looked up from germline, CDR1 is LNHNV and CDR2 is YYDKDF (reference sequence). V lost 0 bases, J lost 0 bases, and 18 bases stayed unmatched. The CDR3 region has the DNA TGTGCCACCAGCAGAGATCTTCGAGCGGGATCCCTACGAACTAGCACAGATACGCAGTATTTT. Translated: CATSRDLRAGSLRTSTDTQYF.

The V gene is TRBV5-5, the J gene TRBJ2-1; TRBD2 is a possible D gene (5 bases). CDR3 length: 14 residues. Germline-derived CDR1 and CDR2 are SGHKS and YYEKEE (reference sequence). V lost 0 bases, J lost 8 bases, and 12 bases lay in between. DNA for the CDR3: TGTGCCAGCAGCTTGGTACTAGTTTTGGATGAGCAGTTCTTC. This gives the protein CASSLVLVLDEQFF.

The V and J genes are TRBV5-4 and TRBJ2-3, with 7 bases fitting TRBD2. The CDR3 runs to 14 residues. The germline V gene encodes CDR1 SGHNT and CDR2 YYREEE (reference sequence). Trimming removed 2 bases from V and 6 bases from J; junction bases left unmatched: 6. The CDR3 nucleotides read TGTGCCAGCAGCTTTATAGCGCGGGGGGATACGCAGTATTTT. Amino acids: CASSFIARGDTQYF. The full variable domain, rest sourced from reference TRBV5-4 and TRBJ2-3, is ETGVTQSPTHLIKTRGQQVTLRCSSQSGHNTVSWYQQALGQGPQFIFQYYREEENGRGNFPPRFSGLQFPNYSSELNVNALELDDSALYLCASSFIARGDTQYFGPGTRLTVL.

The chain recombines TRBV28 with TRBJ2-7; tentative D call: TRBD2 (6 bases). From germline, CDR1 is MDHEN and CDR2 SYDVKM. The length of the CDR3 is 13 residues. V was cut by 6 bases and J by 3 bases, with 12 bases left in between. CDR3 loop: CASSSGTLYEQYF. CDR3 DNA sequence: TGTGCCAGCAGCTCCGGGACTCTCTACGAGCAGTACTTC. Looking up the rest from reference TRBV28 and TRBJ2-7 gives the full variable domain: DVKVTQSSRYLVKRTGEKVFLECVQDMDHENMFWYRQDPGLGLRLIYFSYDVKMKEKGDIPEGYSVSREKKERFSLILESASTNQTSMYLCASSSGTLYEQYFGPGTRLTVT.

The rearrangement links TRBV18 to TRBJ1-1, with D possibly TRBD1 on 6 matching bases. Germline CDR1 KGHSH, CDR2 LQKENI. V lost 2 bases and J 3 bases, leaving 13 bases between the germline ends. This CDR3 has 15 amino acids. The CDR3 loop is CASSPGVGADTEAFF. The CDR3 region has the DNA TGTGCCAGCTCACCAGGCGTGGGGGCCGACACTGAAGCTTTCTTT.

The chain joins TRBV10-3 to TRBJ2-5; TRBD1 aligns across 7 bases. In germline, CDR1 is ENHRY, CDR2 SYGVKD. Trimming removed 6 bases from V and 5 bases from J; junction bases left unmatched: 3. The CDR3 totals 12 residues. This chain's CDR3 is CAISDREETQYF. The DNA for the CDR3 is TGTGCCATCAGCGACAGGGAGGAGACCCAGTACTTC.